This T cell receptor beta chain was captured in a study of shared clonotypes between healthy human individuals. Concerning this clone: Its antigen remains unidentified.

V dropped 1 base and J dropped 3; count of bases not matched to a gene: 2. The CDR3 is 15 amino acids. CDR1 SGHAT and CDR2 FQNNGV come from the germline V gene. Whole-study results and caveats: The small donor group covered limited genetic and exposure diversity.

The test was conducted at deep level. This table comes from immunoSEQ multiplex PCR, and its TCRdb copy is limited to in-frame clones, with some not included. The data contain 97,000 or so clones, around half of them seen just once; the ten biggest clones take up about 15%. The chain carries TRBV11-2 and TRBJ2-1, with TRBD1 identical over 8 bases. The TCR comes from a middle-aged woman in good health. Some clones in this sample may be carry-over from other donors' samples. Sequencing input: PBMCs. CDR3 amino acids: CASSLGQGNYNEQFF. Written as DNA, the CDR3 is TGTGCCAGCAGCTTAGGACAGGGGAACTACAATGAGCAGTTCTTC. The whole variable domain, remainder taken from reference TRBV11-2 and TRBJ2-1, is EAGVAQSPRYKIIEKRQSVAFWCNPISGHATLYWYQQILGQGPKLLIQFQNNGVVDDSQLPKDRFSAERLKGVDSTLKIQPAKLEDSAVYLCASSLGQGNYNEQFFGPGTRLTVL.